Listed here are 32 T cell receptor beta chains from one sample, sequenced in a study of cytomegalovirus exposure and HLA in healthy donors. Here immunoSEQ multiplex PCR was the method, and the copy in TCRdb shows in-frame clones only, minus some. The sample contains more than 50,000 clones, roughly 90% of which appear only once. What was sequenced was PBMCs. The receptors come from a woman in her thirties in good health and CMV-seronegative.

The genes are TRBV7-9 and TRBJ2-1, with D uncertain. This CDR3 spans 17 amino acids. The germline V gene encodes CDR1 SEHNR and CDR2 FQNEAQ (reference sequence). Trimming took off 5 bases at V and 0 bases at J, with 17 bases between the two ends. The CDR3 spells CASSLPGFSSSYNEQFF. In DNA, the CDR3 is TGTGCCAGCAGCCTGCCAGGATTTTCCTCCTCCTACAATGAGCAGTTCTTC.

This sequence joins TRBV30 and TRBJ1-1, with D possibly being TRBD1 (5 bases). Germline loops: CDR1 GTSNPN, CDR2 SVGIG (reference sequence). This CDR3 has 14 residues. Trimming took off 0 bases at V and 5 bases at J, with 13 bases between the two ends. The CDR3 DNA sequence: TGTGCCTGGAGTGTATCGGGGGGAAGGACTGAAGCTTTCTTT. Translation gives CAWSVSGGRTEAFF.

The J gene is TRBJ1-1, the V gene TRBV6-5; D gene ambiguous. Trimming stripped 8 bases from V and 1 base from J, with 11 bases between. Germline CDR1 MNHEY, CDR2 SVGAGI. The CDR3 loop spans 13 amino acids. DNA for the CDR3: TGTGCCAGCCTCCTAAGCCCGAACACTGAAGCTTTCTTT. Its protein is CASLLSPNTEAFF.

This clone was picked up one time. Within the sample, other DNA sequences also encode this same CDR3. The genes are TRBV5-1 and TRBJ2-3; tentative D call: TRBD1 (5 bases). Germline CDR1 SGHRS, CDR2 YFSETQ. The length of the CDR3 is 13 residues. V gave up 8 bases and J gave up 0 bases, with 10 bases separating them. The DNA for the CDR3 is TGCGCCAGTGGGCAGGGAAGCACAGATACGCAGTATTTT. Translating gives CASGQGSTDTQYF.

V and J are TRBV11-2 and TRBJ1-1; no reliable D call. Germline V lookup: CDR1 SGHAT, CDR2 FQNNGV. The CDR3 is 12 residues long. Trimming cost V 0 bases and J 11 bases, with 10 bases left between them. For the CDR3, the DNA is TGTGCCAGCAGCTTAGATCGGGTCAAGGCTTTCTTT. Its protein product is CASSLDRVKAFF.

The chain employs TRBV2 and TRBJ1-2, with D perhaps matching TRBD1 (5 bases). The CDR3 is made up of 14 amino acids. V lost 6 bases, J lost 2 bases, and 13 bases lay in between. Germline assignment: CDR1 SNHLY and CDR2 FYNNEI. The CDR3 nucleotides are TGTGCCAGCAGCCTAATGACAGTAAACTATGGCTACACCTTC. Its translation: CASSLMTVNYGYTF.

The chain has TRBV19 and TRBJ1-2; 12 nucleotides align to TRBD1. Losses at the gene ends were 7 bases for V and 4 bases for J; bases not matched to a gene: 10. Looked up from germline, CDR1 is LNHDA and CDR2 is SQIVND (reference sequence). This CDR3 has 16 amino acids. The CDR3 DNA is TGTGCCAGTACCATCCTACGGGGACAGGGGGCCTATGGCTACACCTTC. It encodes CASTILRGQGAYGYTF.

V and J are TRBV5-1 and TRBJ1-3; D ambiguous. The CDR3 contains 15 residues. Germline CDR1 and CDR2: SGHRS and YFSETQ. The V end was cut by 3 bases, the J end by 2 bases, with 12 bases between. This CDR3 is CASSSGDAAGNTIYF. The CDR3 coding sequence is TGCGCCAGCAGCTCGGGAGATGCTGCTGGAAACACCATATATTTT.

In its sample, this clone was seen once. This chain uses TRBV18 with TRBJ2-7, with D perhaps TRBD2 (5 bases). V dropped 0 bases and J dropped 6 bases, with 15 bases sitting between them. The V gene's germline CDR1 is KGHSH and CDR2 LQKENI. The CDR3 spans 15 residues. The CDR3 here is CASSPPAGVESEQYF. The CDR3, as DNA: TGTGCCAGCTCACCACCGGCCGGGGTCGAGTCCGAGCAGTACTTC.

The chain recombines TRBV6-5 with TRBJ1-2; TRBD1 matches 8 bases. Germline V gene lookup returns CDR1 MNHEY and CDR2 SVGAGI. Germline trimming cut 6 bases from V and 4 bases from J; bases unmatched to any gene: 10. This CDR3 has 15 amino acids. As DNA, the CDR3 is TGTGCCAGCAGCCCCGGACAGGGACTCAGCTATGGCTACACCTTC. Translated: CASSPGQGLSYGYTF.

This chain joins TRBV6-4 and TRBJ2-4, with TRBD2 matching over 11 bases. Trimming at V came to 2 bases and at J to 5 bases, leaving 11 bases not matched to a gene. CDR3 length equals 18 residues. Germline V gene data show CDR1 as MRHNA and CDR2 as SNTAGT. CDR3 in amino acids: CASSDPLAGGTYENIQYF. The DNA for the CDR3 is TGTGCCAGCAGTGACCCCCTAGCGGGAGGTACCTATGAAAACATTCAGTACTTC.

The chain employs TRBV27 and TRBJ1-1; no definite D call. CDR3 size: 12 residues. Trimming shortened V by 4 bases and J by 4 bases, and 7 bases separated the two germline ends. Looked up from germline, CDR1 is MNHEY and CDR2 is SMNVEV (reference sequence). The CDR3 bases are TGTGCCAGCAGTTCGGTCGGCACTGAAGCTTTCTTT. As protein: CASSSVGTEAFF.

The rearrangement uses TRBV9 and TRBJ2-3; weak D call: TRBD1 (7 bases). V lost 4 bases, J lost 4 bases, and 22 bases lay in between. Germline loops: CDR1 SGDLS, CDR2 YYNGEE. CDR3 length equals 17 residues. The CDR3 region has the DNA TGTGCCAGCAGCTTAGAGGGGGCCGGGGGAGTTGCAGATACGCAGTATTTT. Protein product: CASSLEGAGGVADTQYF.

This clone is deemed medium-sized. The chain employs TRBV6-5 and TRBJ2-7; 9 bases match TRBD2. The CDR3 is 16 amino acids. Germline CDR1 and CDR2: MNHEY and SVGAGI. V was pared by 0 bases and J by 4 bases, with 7 bases of the junction left unmatched. For the CDR3, the DNA is TGTGCCAGCAGTTACTCTCGCCTAGCGGGGTTATACGAGCAGTACTTC. The encoded protein is CASSYSRLAGLYEQYF.

In its sample, this clone was seen a few times. The chain has TRBV18 and TRBJ1-2; TRBD1 is a possible D gene (5 bases). Germline-derived CDR1 and CDR2 are KGHSH and LQKENI. Trimming removed 6 bases from V and 9 bases from J, with 17 bases in between. The CDR3 covers 13 residues. CDR3 in DNA: TGTGCCAGCTCCGACATCGACAGTTATAGCTACACCTTC. Residues: CASSDIDSYSYTF.

As DNA, the CDR3 is TGCGCCAGCAGCCAACTAGACGGGGACTACTCCTACGAGCAGTACTTC. Amino acids: CASSQLDGDYSYEQYF. The chain joins TRBV4-1 to TRBJ2-7; 7 nucleotides match TRBD2. The trim removed 2 bases at V and 0 bases at J, leaving 7 bases unmatched. The germline V gene encodes CDR1 MGHRA and CDR2 YSYEKL. The CDR3 runs 16 residues.

V gene TRBV27 combines with J gene TRBJ2-1; 13 nucleotides line up with TRBD2. This CDR3 region has 18 residues. Germline lookup yields CDR1 MNHEY and CDR2 SMNVEV (reference sequence). Trimming cost V 3 bases and J 2 bases; bases outside gene matches: 7. The CDR3 DNA sequence: TGTGCCAGCAGTTTCCGAAGGACTAGCGGGAGTCCCTACAATGAGCAGTTCTTC. Its protein is CASSFRRTSGSPYNEQFF.

The V call is TRBV5-3, the J call TRBJ2-1; 7 bases line up with TRBD2. TRBV5-3 has ORF status, its function being uncertain. The V and J ends lost 1 base and 5 bases, in that order; junction bases with no gene match: 6. The CDR3 length is 15 residues. The CDR3 here is CARSLHAREDNEQFF. The CDR3, as DNA: TGTGCCAGAAGCTTGCATGCTCGGGAGGACAATGAGCAGTTCTTC.

The chain links TRBV30 to TRBJ1-2; D unclear. Between the trimmed V and J ends, which lost 0 bases and 6 bases, there was a span of 11 bases. The germline V gene encodes CDR1 GTSNPN and CDR2 SVGIG (reference sequence). The CDR3 has 13 residues. CDR3 sequence reads: CAWSVLGVDGYTF. CDR3 in DNA: TGTGCCTGGAGTGTACTCGGGGTTGATGGCTACACCTTC. Using reference TRBV30 and TRBJ1-2 for the parts outside the CDR3, the full variable domain is SQTIHQWPATLVQPVGSPLSLECTVEGTSNPNLYWYRQAAGRGLQLLFYSVGIGQISSEVPQNLSASRPQDRQFILSSKKLLLSDSGFYLCAWSVLGVDGYTFGSGTRLTVV.

The chain couples TRBV6-6 to TRBJ1-2; perhaps TRBD1 as D (5 bases). V lost 0 bases, J lost 2 bases, and 13 bases lay in between. The CDR3 runs to 16 residues. Germline V lookup: CDR1 MNHNY, CDR2 SVGAGI (reference sequence). CDR3 sequence: CASSYSGGVKNYGYTF. For the CDR3, the DNA is TGTGCCAGCAGTTACTCAGGAGGGGTGAAGAACTATGGCTACACCTTC.

This clone was seen more than once but under ten times. V gene TRBV6-6 combines with J gene TRBJ2-1; D perhaps matches TRBD2 (7 bases). V lost 8 bases to trimming and J lost 10 bases, with 21 bases between them. The germline CDR1 and CDR2 sequences are MNHNY and SVGAGI (reference sequence). The CDR3 has 14 residues. This CDR3 reads CASGLGGTKLEQFF. The CDR3 nucleotides are TGTGCCAGCGGACTAGGCGGGACAAAGTTGGAGCAGTTCTTC.

The chain joins TRBV9 to TRBJ2-1, with 10 bases lining up with TRBD2. The CDR3 is 14 amino acids. Per germline, CDR1 SGDLS and CDR2 YYNGEE. The ends lost 4 bases at V and 3 bases at J; junction bases unmatched: 1. The CDR3 protein is CASSRTSGYNEQFF. The DNA for the CDR3 is TGTGCCAGCAGCAGGACTAGCGGCTACAATGAGCAGTTCTTC.

This rearrangement joins TRBV7-9 to TRBJ2-2, with 15 bases lining up with TRBD2. There are 18 residues in the CDR3. The trim removed 6 bases at V and 6 bases at J, leaving 11 bases unmatched. Germline CDR1 reads SEHNR; CDR2 reads FQNEAQ (reference sequence). The CDR3 nucleotides read TGTGCCAGCAGTTTCCGGACTAGCGGGAGGGCCTGGGCCGGGGAGCTGTTTTTT. This sequence encodes CASSFRTSGRAWAGELFF.

The chain combines TRBV12-5 with TRBJ1-1; 8 nucleotides agree with TRBD1. Looked up from germline, CDR1 is LGHNT and CDR2 is FRNRAP. This CDR3 spans 12 amino acids. The trim removed 3 bases at V and 7 bases at J, leaving 1 base unmatched. The CDR3 DNA sequence: TGTGCTAGTGGTTTCGGACAGGGTGAAGCTTTCTTT. Translating gives CASGFGQGEAFF.

V is TRBV7-2 and J is TRBJ2-3, with 12 bases identical to TRBD2. The V gene's germline CDR1 is SGHTA and CDR2 FQGNSA. V lost 3 bases and J lost 5; bases outside the gene matches: 6. This CDR3 region has 16 residues. The CDR3 nucleotides are TGTGCCAGCAGCTTCCGGACTAGCGGGACAGGAGATACGCAGTATTTT. Protein sequence: CASSFRTSGTGDTQYF.

The chain has TRBV29-1 and TRBJ2-1; 11 bases agree with TRBD2. The CDR3 length is 17 residues. Per the germline V gene, CDR1 is SQVTM and CDR2 is ANQGSEA. With 7 bases clipped from V and 3 bases from J, the junction kept 14 bases outside the gene matches. CDR3 sequence: CSAKLPGTSGSYNEQFF. In DNA, the CDR3 is TGCAGCGCCAAGTTGCCCGGGACTAGCGGAAGCTACAATGAGCAGTTCTTC.

The genes are TRBV19 and TRBJ2-4; 8 bases are a match to TRBD2. Germline values: CDR1 LNHDA, CDR2 SQIVND (reference sequence). Losses at the gene ends were 0 bases for V and 2 bases for J; bases not matched to a gene: 9. The CDR3 has 18 amino acids. The DNA of the CDR3 is TGTGCCAGTAGTATAGATCTTGTGACTAGCGCATCCAAAAACATTCAGTACTTC. It is translated as CASSIDLVTSASKNIQYF.

The chain combines TRBV9 with TRBJ2-5, with 10 bases identical to TRBD2. The J segment lost 2 bases and the V segment lost 4 bases, leaving 8 bases of the junction unmatched. The CDR3 is 16 residues long. Germline loops: CDR1 SGDLS, CDR2 YYNGEE. The CDR3 reads CASSPRELAGQETQYF. CDR3 DNA sequence: TGTGCCAGCAGCCCCAGAGAACTAGCGGGACAAGAGACCCAGTACTTC.

CDR3 in DNA: TGTGCCAGTAGTATCTTCCCAGGGGCAGCAGATACGCAGTATTTT. Its translation is CASSIFPGAADTQYF. The chain joins TRBV19 to TRBJ2-3; D possibly corresponds to TRBD1 (6 bases). The V gene's germline CDR1 is LNHDA and CDR2 SQIVND (reference sequence). CDR3 length: 15 residues. Trimming cost V 3 bases and J 4 bases, with 14 bases left between them.

V gene TRBV4-3 combines with J gene TRBJ2-7; 9 positions match TRBD1. Trimming took 1 base from V and 1 from J; bases not matched to a gene: 11. Germline V CDR1 and CDR2: LGHNA, YSLEER. The CDR3 sequence is 18 residues long. CDR3 coding DNA: TGCGCCAGCAGCCAAGCGCCCGGGACAGGGTTTGAATCCTACGAGCAGTACTTC. As protein: CASSQAPGTGFESYEQYF.

The chain employs TRBV18 and TRBJ2-1, with 10 bases lining up with TRBD1. The CDR3 extends over 15 amino acids. V trimming: 5 bases; J trimming: 4 bases; junction bases outside the gene matches: 5. CDR1 is KGHSH and CDR2 is LQKENI in the germline V gene. DNA of the CDR3: TGTGCCAGCTCAGTCCGGGACAGGGGATACAATGAGCAGTTCTTC. Translated, it gives CASSVRDRGYNEQFF.

The rearrangement links TRBV2 to TRBJ1-1; the match to TRBD1 covers 9 bases. The V segment lost 6 bases and the J segment 4 bases; nucleotides outside the gene matches: 3. This CDR3 has 13 residues. CDR1 SNHLY and CDR2 FYNNEI come from the germline V gene. CDR3 sequence reads: CASRQGAGTEAFF. CDR3 coding DNA: TGTGCCAGCAGACAGGGGGCGGGCACTGAAGCTTTCTTT.